Here is one T cell receptor beta chain with its context. This sample stems from a study of blood T cell repertoires in COVID-19. Trimming at V came to 4 bases and at J to 4 bases, leaving 5 bases not matched to a gene. There are 15 residues in the CDR3. Germline V lookup: CDR1 SGHTA, CDR2 FQGNSA. Enrollees, about 18 to 89 years old, lived in roughly 24 US areas. Here immunoSEQ multiplex PCR was the method, and the copy in TCRdb shows in-frame clones only, minus some. Of roughly 230,000 clones listed, about 86% were seen once; the top ten hold roughly 3.1%. This clonotype was sampled from a man in his forties or fifties who had recovered from COVID-19. Sequencing used PBMCs or T cells enriched from blood (not recorded which). The chain employs TRBV7-2 and TRBJ2-5, with TRBD2 matching 11 bases. The CDR3 protein is CASSSTSGGGETQYF. The CDR3 nucleotides read TGTGCCAGCAGCTCCACTAGCGGGGGTGGAGAGACCCAGTACTTC.